The clone carrying this T cell receptor beta chain occurred once. This specimen belongs to a study of shared clonotypes between healthy human individuals. Profiling relied on immunoSEQ multiplex PCR, and the TCRdb table lists in-frame clones only, not all of them. The data show around 510,000 clones, with approximately 94% seen just once and about 0.064% held by the top ten. The CDR3 totals 15 residues. The germline gives CDR1 MNHEY, CDR2 SMNVEV (reference sequence). V lost 3 bases and J lost 0, with 12 bases in between. Sequencing used naive CD4+ T cells sorted from blood. The subset was: CD45RA+ positively selected. This sequence joins TRBV27 and TRBJ2-7, with D maybe TRBD2 (5 bases). The sequence was obtained from a woman aged 25 to 39 in good health. The CDR3 region is CASSFRGINSYEQYF. The CDR3 DNA is TGTGCCAGCAGTTTTCGGGGAATTAACTCCTACGAGCAGTACTTC.